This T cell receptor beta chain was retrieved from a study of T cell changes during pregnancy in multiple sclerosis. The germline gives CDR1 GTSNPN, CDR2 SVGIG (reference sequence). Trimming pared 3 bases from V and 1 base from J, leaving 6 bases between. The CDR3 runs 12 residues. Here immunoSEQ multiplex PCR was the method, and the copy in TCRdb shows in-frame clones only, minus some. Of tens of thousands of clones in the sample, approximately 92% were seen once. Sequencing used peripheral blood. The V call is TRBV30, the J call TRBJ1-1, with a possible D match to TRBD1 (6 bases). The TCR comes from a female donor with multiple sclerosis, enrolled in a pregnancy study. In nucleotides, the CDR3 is TGTGCCTGGAGACAGGGGAACACTGAAGCTTTCTTT. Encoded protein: CAWRQGNTEAFF.